The sequence of this T cell receptor beta chain was determined in a study of cytomegalovirus exposure and HLA in healthy donors. V lost 1 base, J lost 6 bases, and 6 bases stayed unmatched. The CDR3 has 16 residues. Germline CDR1 is LNHDA and CDR2 is SQIVND (reference sequence). Use of 60 Vbeta and 13 Jbeta primers characterized the PCR. Here immunoSEQ multiplex PCR was the method, and the copy in TCRdb shows in-frame clones only, minus some. The data contain about 64,000 clones, 85% to 90% of them singletons. Sequenced: PBMCs. The TCR sequence derives from a female donor in good health and CMV-seronegative. This sequence joins TRBV19 and TRBJ1-1, with 12 bases that match TRBD1. CDR3 DNA sequence: TGTGCCAGTAGTATAGTAGCGGGACAGGGGGCATCTGAAGCTTTCTTT. As protein: CASSIVAGQGASEAFF.